This T cell receptor beta chain was identified during a study of shared clonotypes between healthy human individuals. Genomic DNA per cell subset filled all wells of several immunoSEQ plates. Ten immunoSEQ deep assay plates were used to sequence the DNA of unsorted PBMCs. Some clones are missing from TCRdb's copy, which holds only in-frame ones; the method was immunoSEQ multiplex PCR. The sample includes around 500,000 clones, over 70% of them seen just once. The CDR3 contains 15 residues. Germline loops: CDR1 LNHDA, CDR2 SQIVND (reference sequence). Trimming took off 1 base at V and 3 bases at J, with 7 bases between the two ends.

The V gene is TRBV19, the J gene TRBJ2-6, with D perhaps matching TRBD2 (5 bases). Sequenced sample: PBMCs. The TCR comes from a woman between 35 and 50 years old in good health. Some clones in this sample may be carry-over from other donors' samples. The CDR3 nucleotides are TGTGCCAGTAGTATAGGAGGGAATGGGGCCAACGTCCTGACTTTC. Its protein product is CASSIGGNGANVLTF.